A selection of T cell receptor beta chains follows, all from one sample in a study of shared clonotypes between healthy human individuals. Profiling relied on immunoSEQ multiplex PCR, and the TCRdb table lists in-frame clones only, not all of them. The sample has 700,000 to 950,000 clones; about 96% are singletons. Sequenced: naive CD8+ T cells sorted from blood. Receptors were obtained from a man aged 25-40 years in good health. CDR3s include the opening cysteine and the closing phenylalanine or tryptophan. D genes are given only for firm matches. Size values are once, few and many counts, or a class for expanded clones, and some rows have none.

>TRBD2|TRBJ2-7|.|13|TRBV10-3
CAIMEAGSYEQYF
TGTGCCATCATGGAAGCGGGATCCTACGAGCAGTACTTC
>.|TRBJ2-5|.|15|TRBV7-3
CASSILTANQETQYF
TGTGCCAGCAGCATCCTGACAGCAAATCAAGAGACCCAGTACTTC
>.|TRBJ2-1|.|17|TRBV7-9
CASSAPGSAGNYNEQFF
TGTGCCAGCAGCGCCCCAGGGTCCGCGGGCAACTACAATGAGCAGTTCTTC
>.|TRBJ2-7|.|14|TRBV7-2
CASSLSDLHYEQYF
TGTGCCAGCAGCTTATCAGACTTGCATTACGAGCAGTACTTC
>.|TRBJ2-6|.|15|TRBV7-6
CASREAPGGANVLTF
TGTGCCAGCAGGGAGGCCCCGGGGGGGGCCAACGTCCTGACTTTC
>.|TRBJ2-1|.|14|TRBV19
CASSPFYPRDEQFF
TGTGCCAGTAGTCCCTTCTACCCACGCGATGAGCAGTTCTTC
>.|TRBJ1-2|.|13|TRBV2
CASSEGAGTGYTF
TGTGCCAGCAGTGAGGGTGCAGGAACTGGCTACACCTTC
>TRBD2|TRBJ2-5|.|15|TRBV6-5
CATGDLAGLQETQYF
TGTGCCACGGGGGATCTAGCGGGACTCCAAGAGACCCAGTACTTC
>TRBD1|TRBJ2-1|.|16|TRBV7-3
CASSLKDRGAYNEQFF
TGTGCCAGCAGCTTAAAAGACAGGGGGGCCTACAATGAGCAGTTCTTC
>TRBD2|TRBJ2-1|.|16|TRBV4-1
CASSPGNGLAGNEQFF
TGCGCCAGCAGCCCAGGGAATGGTCTAGCGGGGAATGAGCAGTTCTTC
>TRBD1|TRBJ1-4|.|16|TRBV5-5
CASSLGETGWNEKLFF
TGTGCCAGCAGCTTGGGGGAGACAGGGTGGAATGAAAAACTGTTTTTT
>.|TRBJ2-7|.|16|TRBV7-9
CASSLVLRTAAYEQYF
TGTGCCAGCAGCTTAGTATTAAGGACAGCAGCCTACGAGCAGTACTTC
>.|TRBJ1-5|.|14|TRBV19
CASSQGISNQPQHF
TGTGCCAGTAGTCAAGGGATTAGCAATCAGCCCCAGCATTTT
>.|TRBJ2-2|.|14|TRBV5-6
CASSFRDGTGELFF
TGTGCCAGCAGCTTCAGGGACGGCACCGGGGAGCTGTTTTTT
>TRBD1|TRBJ1-1|.|17|TRBV7-9
CASSPPRTGAPNTEAFF
TGTGCCAGCAGCCCGCCGCGAACAGGGGCCCCGAACACTGAAGCTTTCTTT
>.|TRBJ1-4|.|15|TRBV7-9
CASSSLTGGEEKLFF
TGTGCCAGCAGCTCACTGACGGGAGGGGAGGAAAAACTGTTTTTT
>.|TRBJ2-3|.|14|TRBV29-1
CSVEDGGRTDTQYF
TGCAGCGTTGAAGATGGCGGCCGCACAGATACGCAGTATTTT
>.|TRBJ2-7|.|12|TRBV9
CASSVGRGEQYF
TGTGCCAGCAGCGTAGGGAGGGGCGAGCAGTACTTC
>TRBD2|TRBJ2-3|.|16|TRBV10-1
CASSESPRESTDTQYF
TGCGCCAGCAGTGAGTCGCCGCGGGAGAGCACAGATACGCAGTATTTT
>.|TRBJ2-7|.|15|TRBV5-1
CASSLDFSITYEQYF
TGCGCCAGCAGCTTGGACTTTTCCATAACCTACGAGCAGTACTTC
>.|TRBJ2-5|.|18|TRBV15
CATSRERGDSTPAGTQYF
TGTGCCACCAGCAGAGAGAGGGGGGACAGTACCCCAGCGGGGACCCAGTACTTC
>.|TRBJ2-1|.|14|TRBV27
CASSLEQGHNEQFF
TGTGCCAGCAGTTTAGAACAGGGACACAATGAGCAGTTCTTC
>.|TRBJ2-4|.|15|TRBV2
CASSEVGRTEALRDF
TGTGCCAGCAGTGAAGTCGGACGGACAGAAGCACTTCGGGACTTC
>.|TRBJ2-2|.|14|TRBV7-8
CASSLPGPAGELFF
TGTGCCAGCAGCTTACCGGGACCGGCCGGGGAGCTGTTTTTT
>.|TRBJ2-1|.|16|TRBV11-2
CASSLPRGYSYNEQFF
TGTGCCAGCAGCCTCCCAAGGGGGTACTCCTACAATGAGCAGTTCTTC
>.|TRBJ1-2|.|17|TRBV7-6
CASSLAAGGPSNYGYTF
TGTGCCAGCAGTCTCGCGGCCGGGGGACCTTCTAACTATGGCTACACCTTC
>TRBD1|TRBJ2-2|.|15|TRBV6-5
CASSRQGDDTGELFF
TGTGCCAGCAGCCGACAGGGGGACGACACCGGGGAGCTGTTTTTT
>TRBD2|TRBJ2-3|once|16|TRBV29-1
CSARGTSTNLPDTQYF
TGCAGCGCGAGGGGGACTAGTACGAATTTGCCGGATACGCAGTATTTT
>.|TRBJ2-6|.|16|TRBV7-9
CASSSKKSSGANVLTF
TGTGCCAGCAGCTCAAAGAAGAGTTCTGGGGCCAACGTCCTGACTTTC
>TRBD2|TRBJ2-1|.|15|TRBV4-1
CASSQGLANYNEQFF
TGCGCCAGCAGCCAAGGACTAGCTAACTACAATGAGCAGTTCTTC
>.|TRBJ1-2|.|14|TRBV19
CASNRGQQSSGYTF
TGTGCCAGTAACCGAGGGCAGCAGTCTAGCGGCTACACCTTC
>.|TRBJ2-7|.|13|TRBV5-5
CASSFGTDYEQYF
TGTGCCAGCAGCTTTGGGACGGACTACGAGCAGTACTTC
>TRBD1|TRBJ2-7|.|14|TRBV5-5
CASSLWTGAYEQYF
TGTGCCAGCAGCTTGTGGACAGGGGCCTACGAGCAGTACTTC
>.|TRBJ2-7|.|12|TRBV5-1
CASTSETYEQYF
TGCGCCAGCACTTCGGAAACCTACGAGCAGTACTTC
>TRBD1|TRBJ2-5|.|16|TRBV4-1
CASSQLGQGDQETQYF
TGCGCCAGCAGCCAATTAGGACAGGGAGACCAAGAGACCCAGTACTTC
>.|TRBJ1-5|.|12|TRBV7-8
CASSIAEQPQHF
TGTGCCAGCAGCATCGCAGAGCAGCCCCAGCATTTT
>TRBD1|TRBJ1-2|.|16|TRBV27
CASSTLGGGFLYGYTF
TGTGCCAGCAGTACTTTAGGGGGCGGATTTCTTTATGGCTACACCTTC
>TRBD1|TRBJ1-1|.|17|TRBV27
CASSPYRGLGMNTEAFF
TGTGCCAGCAGTCCATACAGGGGGCTTGGGATGAACACTGAAGCTTTCTTT
>TRBD2|TRBJ2-1|.|16|TRBV27
CASISTRDYKYNEQFF
TGTGCCAGCATCTCCACACGGGACTATAAATACAATGAGCAGTTCTTC
>.|TRBJ2-2|.|12|TRBV7-9
CASTESTGELFF
TGTGCCAGCACCGAGAGTACCGGGGAGCTGTTTTTT
>.|TRBJ1-5|.|13|TRBV7-6
CASTPGAGQPQHF
TGTGCCAGCACACCGGGGGCGGGTCAGCCCCAGCATTTT
>.|TRBJ2-7|.|13|TRBV27
CASRFGMGGEQYF
TGTGCCAGCAGGTTTGGGATGGGAGGCGAGCAGTACTTC